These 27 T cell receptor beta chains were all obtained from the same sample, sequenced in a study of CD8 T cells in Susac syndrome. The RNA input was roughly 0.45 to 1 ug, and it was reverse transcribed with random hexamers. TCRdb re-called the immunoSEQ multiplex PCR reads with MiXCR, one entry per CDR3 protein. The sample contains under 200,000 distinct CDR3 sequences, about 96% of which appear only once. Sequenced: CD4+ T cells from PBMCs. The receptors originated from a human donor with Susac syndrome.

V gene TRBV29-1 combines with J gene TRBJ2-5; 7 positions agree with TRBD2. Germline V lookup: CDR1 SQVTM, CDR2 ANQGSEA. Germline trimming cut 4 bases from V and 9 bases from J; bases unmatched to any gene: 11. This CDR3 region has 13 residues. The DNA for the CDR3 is TGCAGCGTTGGTCAGGGAGGTCGGGGGGCCCAGTACTTC. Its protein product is CSVGQGGRGAQYF.

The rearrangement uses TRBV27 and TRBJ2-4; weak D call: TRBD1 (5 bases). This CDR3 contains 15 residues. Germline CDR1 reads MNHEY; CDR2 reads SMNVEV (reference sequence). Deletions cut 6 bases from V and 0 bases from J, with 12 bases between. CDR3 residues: CASSPRALAKNIQYF. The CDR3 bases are TGTGCCAGCAGCCCCAGGGCTCTAGCCAAAAACATTCAGTACTTC.

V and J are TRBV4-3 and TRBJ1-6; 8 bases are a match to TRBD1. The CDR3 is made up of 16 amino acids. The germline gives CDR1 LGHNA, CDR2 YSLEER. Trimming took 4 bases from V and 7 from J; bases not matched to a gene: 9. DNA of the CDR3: TGCGCCAGCAGCCGCACGACCGGGACAGGAAATTCACCCCTCCACTTT. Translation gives CASSRTTGTGNSPLHF.

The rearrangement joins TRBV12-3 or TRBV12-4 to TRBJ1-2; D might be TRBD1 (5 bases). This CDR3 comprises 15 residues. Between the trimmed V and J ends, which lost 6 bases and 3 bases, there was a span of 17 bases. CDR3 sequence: CASRGHGQGDYGYTF. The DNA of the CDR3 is TGTGCCAGCAGAGGACATGGGCAGGGTGACTATGGCTACACCTTC.

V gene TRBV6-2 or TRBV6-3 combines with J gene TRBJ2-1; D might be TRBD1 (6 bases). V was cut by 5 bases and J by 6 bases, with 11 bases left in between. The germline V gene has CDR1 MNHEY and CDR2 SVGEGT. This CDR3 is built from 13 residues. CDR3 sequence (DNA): TGTGCCAGCAGTCCAGGGGACCCCAATGAGCAGTTCTTC. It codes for CASSPGDPNEQFF.

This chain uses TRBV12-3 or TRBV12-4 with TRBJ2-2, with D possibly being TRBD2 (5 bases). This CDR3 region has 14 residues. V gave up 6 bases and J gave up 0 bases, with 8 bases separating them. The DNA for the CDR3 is TGTGCCAGCAGGCCGGGGTCGAACACCGGGGAGCTGTTTTTT. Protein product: CASRPGSNTGELFF.

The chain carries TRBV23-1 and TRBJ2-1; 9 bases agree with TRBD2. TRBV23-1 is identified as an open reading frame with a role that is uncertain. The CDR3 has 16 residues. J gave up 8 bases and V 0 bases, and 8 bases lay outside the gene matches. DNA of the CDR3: TGCGCCAGCAGTCAATCCTCTAGCGGGGAGAGGGATGAGCAGTTCTTC. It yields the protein CASSQSSSGERDEQFF.

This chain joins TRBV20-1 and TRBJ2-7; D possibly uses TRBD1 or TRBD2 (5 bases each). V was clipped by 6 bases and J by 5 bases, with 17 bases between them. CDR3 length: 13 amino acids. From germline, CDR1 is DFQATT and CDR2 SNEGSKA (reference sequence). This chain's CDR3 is CSATGTWGDEQYF. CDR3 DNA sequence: TGCAGTGCCACCGGGACCTGGGGAGACGAGCAGTACTTC.

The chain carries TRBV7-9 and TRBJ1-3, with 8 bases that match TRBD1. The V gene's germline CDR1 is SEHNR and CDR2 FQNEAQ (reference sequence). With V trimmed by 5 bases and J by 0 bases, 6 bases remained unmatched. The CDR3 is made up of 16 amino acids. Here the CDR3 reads CASSLRDRLSGNTIYF. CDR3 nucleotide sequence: TGTGCCAGCAGCCTCCGGGACAGGCTCTCTGGAAACACCATATATTTT.

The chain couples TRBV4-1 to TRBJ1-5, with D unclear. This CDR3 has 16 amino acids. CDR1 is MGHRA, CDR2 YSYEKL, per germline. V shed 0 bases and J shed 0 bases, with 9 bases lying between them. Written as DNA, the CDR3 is TGCGCCAGCAGCCAAGATCTTACAGTTAGCAATCAGCCCCAGCATTTT. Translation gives CASSQDLTVSNQPQHF.

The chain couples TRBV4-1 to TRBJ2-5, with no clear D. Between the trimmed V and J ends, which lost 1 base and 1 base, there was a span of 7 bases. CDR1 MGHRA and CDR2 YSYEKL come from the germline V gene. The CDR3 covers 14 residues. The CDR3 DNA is TGCGCCAGCAGCCAAGGCCCGATCCAAGAGACCCAGTACTTC. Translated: CASSQGPIQETQYF.

The CDR3 region is CASSLSASRAETQYF. The CDR3 nucleotides read TGTGCCAGCAGTTTGTCGGCTAGCCGAGCAGAGACCCAGTACTTC. The rearrangement joins TRBV28 to TRBJ2-5; TRBD2 might be the D (5 bases). Looked up from germline, CDR1 is MDHEN and CDR2 is SYDVKM. V dropped 3 bases and J dropped 4 bases, with 15 bases sitting between them. This CDR3 comprises 15 residues. Looking up the rest from reference TRBV28 and TRBJ2-5 gives the full variable domain: DVKVTQSSRYLVKRTGEKVFLECVQDMDHENMFWYRQDPGLGLRLIYFSYDVKMKEKGDIPEGYSVSREKKERFSLILESASTNQTSMYLCASSLSASRAETQYFGPGTRLLVL.

The CDR3 reads CASSWDTQGNSPLHF. The CDR3 nucleotides read TGTGCCAGCAGCTGGGACACCCAAGGCAATTCACCCCTCCACTTT. V is TRBV5-6 and J is TRBJ1-6; TRBD1 is a possible D gene (6 bases). Trimming shortened V by 3 bases and J by 7 bases, and 14 bases separated the two germline ends. Germline CDR1 SGHDT, CDR2 YYEEEE. The CDR3 length is 15 residues. The variable domain in full, with the rest retrieved from reference TRBV5-6 and TRBJ1-6, is DAGVTQSPTHLIKTRGQQVTLRCSPKSGHDTVSWYQQALGQGPQFIFQYYEEEERQRGNFPDRFSGHQFPNYSSELNVNALLLGDSALYLCASSWDTQGNSPLHFGNGTRLTVT.

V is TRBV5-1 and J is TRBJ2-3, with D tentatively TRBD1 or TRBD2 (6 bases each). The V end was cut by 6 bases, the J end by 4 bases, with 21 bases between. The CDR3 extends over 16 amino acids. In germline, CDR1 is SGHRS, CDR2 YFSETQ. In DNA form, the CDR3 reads TGCGCCAGCACCTCGGGGGCTGCCGCACGGGCAGATACGCAGTATTTT. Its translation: CASTSGAAARADTQYF.

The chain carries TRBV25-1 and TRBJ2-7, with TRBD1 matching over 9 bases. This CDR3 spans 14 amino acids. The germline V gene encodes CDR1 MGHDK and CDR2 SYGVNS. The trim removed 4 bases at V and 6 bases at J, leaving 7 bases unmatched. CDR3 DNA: TGTGCCAGCAGTGGGGACAGGGTAGTTTCCGAGCAGTACTTC. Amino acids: CASSGDRVVSEQYF.

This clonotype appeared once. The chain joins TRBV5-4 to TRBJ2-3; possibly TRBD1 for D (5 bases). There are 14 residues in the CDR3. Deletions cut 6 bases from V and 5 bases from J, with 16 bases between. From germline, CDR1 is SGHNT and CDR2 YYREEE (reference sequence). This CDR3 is CASTLEGVGDTQYF. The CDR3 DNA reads TGTGCCAGCACCCTTGAAGGGGTCGGAGATACGCAGTATTTT.

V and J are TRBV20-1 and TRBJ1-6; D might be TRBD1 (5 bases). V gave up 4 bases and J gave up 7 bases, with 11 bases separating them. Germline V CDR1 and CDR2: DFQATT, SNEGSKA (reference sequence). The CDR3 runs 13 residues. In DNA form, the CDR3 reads TGCAGTGCTAAAGCGGGGGTGAATTCACCCCTCCACTTT. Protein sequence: CSAKAGVNSPLHF.

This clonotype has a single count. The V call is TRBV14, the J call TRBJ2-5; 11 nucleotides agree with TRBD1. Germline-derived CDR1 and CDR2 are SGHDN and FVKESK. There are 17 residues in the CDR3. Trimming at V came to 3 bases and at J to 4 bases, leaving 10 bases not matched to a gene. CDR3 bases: TGTGCCAGCAGCCAGCTCCGGGGACAGGGGGTATCAGAGACCCAGTACTTC. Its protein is CASSQLRGQGVSETQYF. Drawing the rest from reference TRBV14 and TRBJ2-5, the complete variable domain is EAGVTQFPSHSVIEKGQTVTLRCDPISGHDNLYWYRRVMGKEIKFLLHFVKESKQDESGMPNNRFLAERTGGTYSTLKVQPAELEDSGVYFCASSQLRGQGVSETQYFGPGTRLLVL.

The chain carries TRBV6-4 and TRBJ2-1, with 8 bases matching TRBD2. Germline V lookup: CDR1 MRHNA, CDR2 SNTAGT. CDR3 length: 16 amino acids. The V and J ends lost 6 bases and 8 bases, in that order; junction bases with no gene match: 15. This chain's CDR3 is CASSAAGTSRSHEQFF. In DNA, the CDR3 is TGTGCCAGCAGCGCGGCCGGGACTAGTCGGTCTCATGAGCAGTTCTTC.

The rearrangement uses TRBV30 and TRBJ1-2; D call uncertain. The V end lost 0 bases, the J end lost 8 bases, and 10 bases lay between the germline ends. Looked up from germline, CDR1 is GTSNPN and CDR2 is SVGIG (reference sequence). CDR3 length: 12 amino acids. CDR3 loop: CAWSVFDGGYTF. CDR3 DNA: TGTGCCTGGAGTGTGTTTGACGGGGGCTACACCTTC.

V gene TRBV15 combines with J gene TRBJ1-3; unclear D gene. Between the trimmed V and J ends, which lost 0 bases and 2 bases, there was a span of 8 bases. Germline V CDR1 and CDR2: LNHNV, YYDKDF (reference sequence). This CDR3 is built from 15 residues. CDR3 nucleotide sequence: TGTGCCACCAGCAGAGATAGGGCAACTGGAAACACCATATATTTT. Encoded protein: CATSRDRATGNTIYF.

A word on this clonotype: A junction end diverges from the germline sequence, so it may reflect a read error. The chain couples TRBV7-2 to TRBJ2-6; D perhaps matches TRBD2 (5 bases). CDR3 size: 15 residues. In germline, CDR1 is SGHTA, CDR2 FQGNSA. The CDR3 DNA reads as TGTGCCAGCAGTTTAGGACTCTCTGGGGCCAACGTCCTGACTTTC. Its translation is CASSLGLSGANVLTF.

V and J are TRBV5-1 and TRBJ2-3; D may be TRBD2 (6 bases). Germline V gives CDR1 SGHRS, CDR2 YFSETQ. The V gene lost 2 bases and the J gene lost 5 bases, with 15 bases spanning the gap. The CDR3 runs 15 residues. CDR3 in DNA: TGCGCCAGCAGCTTATCTCGGAGGGCCGAAGATACGCAGTATTTT. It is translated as CASSLSRRAEDTQYF.

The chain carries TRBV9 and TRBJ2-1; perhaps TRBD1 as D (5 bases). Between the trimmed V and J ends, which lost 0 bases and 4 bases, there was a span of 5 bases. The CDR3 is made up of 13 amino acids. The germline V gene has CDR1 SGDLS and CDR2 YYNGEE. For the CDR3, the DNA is TGTGCCAGCAGCGTAGGGACATACAATGAGCAGTTCTTC. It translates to CASSVGTYNEQFF. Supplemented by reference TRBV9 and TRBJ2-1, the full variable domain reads DSGVTQTPKHLITATGQRVTLRCSPRSGDLSVYWYQQSLDQGLQFLIQYYNGEERAKGNILERFSAQQFPDLHSELNLSSLELGDSALYFCASSVGTYNEQFFGPGTRLTVL.

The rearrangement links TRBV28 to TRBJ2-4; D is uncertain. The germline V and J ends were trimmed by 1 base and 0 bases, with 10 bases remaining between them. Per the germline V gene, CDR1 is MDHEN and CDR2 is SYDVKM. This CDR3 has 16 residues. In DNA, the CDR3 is TGTGCCAGCAGTTTATCAGGCACCTCAGCCAAAAACATTCAGTACTTC. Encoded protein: CASSLSGTSAKNIQYF. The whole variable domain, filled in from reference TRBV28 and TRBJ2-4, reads DVKVTQSSRYLVKRTGEKVFLECVQDMDHENMFWYRQDPGLGLRLIYFSYDVKMKEKGDIPEGYSVSREKKERFSLILESASTNQTSMYLCASSLSGTSAKNIQYFGAGTRLSVL.

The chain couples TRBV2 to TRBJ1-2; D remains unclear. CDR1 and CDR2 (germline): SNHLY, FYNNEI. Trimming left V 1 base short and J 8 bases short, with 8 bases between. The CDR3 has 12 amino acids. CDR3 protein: CASSEVGEGYTF. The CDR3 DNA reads TGTGCCAGCAGTGAAGTTGGAGAGGGCTACACCTTC.

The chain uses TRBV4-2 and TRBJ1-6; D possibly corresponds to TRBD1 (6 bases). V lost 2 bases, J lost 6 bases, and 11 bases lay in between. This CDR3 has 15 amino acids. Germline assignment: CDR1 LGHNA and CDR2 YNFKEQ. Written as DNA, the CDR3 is TGTGCCAGCAGCCAATCGGACAGCGTTAATTCACCCCTCCACTTT. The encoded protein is CASSQSDSVNSPLHF.